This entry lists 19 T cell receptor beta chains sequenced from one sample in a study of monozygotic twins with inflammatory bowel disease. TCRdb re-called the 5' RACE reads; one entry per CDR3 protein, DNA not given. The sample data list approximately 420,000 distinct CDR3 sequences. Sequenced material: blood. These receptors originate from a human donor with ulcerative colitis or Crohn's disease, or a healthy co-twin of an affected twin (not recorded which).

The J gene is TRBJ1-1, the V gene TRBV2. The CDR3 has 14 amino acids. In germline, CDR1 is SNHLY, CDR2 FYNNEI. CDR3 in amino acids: CASSEAPVNTEAFF.

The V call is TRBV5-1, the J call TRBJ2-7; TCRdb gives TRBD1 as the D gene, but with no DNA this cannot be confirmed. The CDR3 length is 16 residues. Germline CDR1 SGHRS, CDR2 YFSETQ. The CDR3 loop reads CASSLWGQGASYEQYF. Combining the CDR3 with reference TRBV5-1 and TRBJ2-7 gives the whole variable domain KAGVTQTPRYLIKTRGQQVTLSCSPISGHRSVSWYQQTPGQGLQFLFEYFSETQRNKGNFPGRFSGRQFSNSRSEMNVSTLELGDSALYLCASSLWGQGASYEQYFGPGTRLTVT.

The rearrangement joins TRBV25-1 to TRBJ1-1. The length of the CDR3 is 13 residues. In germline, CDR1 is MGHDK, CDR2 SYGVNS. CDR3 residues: CASSDGWDTEAFF.

CDR3 loop: CASSQGGLAGLVEQFF. The gene calls are TRBV4-1 and TRBJ2-1; the TCRdb D gene call, TRBD2, has no DNA to confirm it. This CDR3 region has 16 residues. Germline values: CDR1 MGHRA, CDR2 YSYEKL.

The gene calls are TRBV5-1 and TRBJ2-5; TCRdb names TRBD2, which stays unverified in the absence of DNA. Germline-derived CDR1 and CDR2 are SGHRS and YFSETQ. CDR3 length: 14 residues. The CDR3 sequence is CASSSSGSQETQYF.

This CDR3 reads CASSLDVGGGGHNEQFF. The V call is TRBV5-1, the J call TRBJ2-1; the D call of TRBD2 rests on TCRdb alone, since no DNA is present to check it. This CDR3 region has 17 residues. In germline, CDR1 is SGHRS, CDR2 YFSETQ.

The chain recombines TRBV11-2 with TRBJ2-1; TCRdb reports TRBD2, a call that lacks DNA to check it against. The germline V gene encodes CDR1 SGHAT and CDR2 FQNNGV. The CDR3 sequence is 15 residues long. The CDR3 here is CASRKTGLANNEQFF.

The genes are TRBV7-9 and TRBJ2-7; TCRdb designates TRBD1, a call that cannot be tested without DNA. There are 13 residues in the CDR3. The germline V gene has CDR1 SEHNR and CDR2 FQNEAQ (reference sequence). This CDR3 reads CASSFAGGYEQYF.

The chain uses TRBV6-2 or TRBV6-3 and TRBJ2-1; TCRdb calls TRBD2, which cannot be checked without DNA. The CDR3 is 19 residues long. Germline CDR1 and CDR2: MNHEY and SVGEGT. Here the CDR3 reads CASSYPGLAGGQKYNEQFF.

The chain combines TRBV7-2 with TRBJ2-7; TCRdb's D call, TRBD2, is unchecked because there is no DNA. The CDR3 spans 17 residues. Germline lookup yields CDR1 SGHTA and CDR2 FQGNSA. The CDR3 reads CASSLVGLADTFSEQYF.

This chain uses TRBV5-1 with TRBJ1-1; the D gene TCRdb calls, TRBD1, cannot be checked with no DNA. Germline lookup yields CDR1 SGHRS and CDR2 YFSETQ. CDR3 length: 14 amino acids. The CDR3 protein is CASSYDRGDTEAFF.

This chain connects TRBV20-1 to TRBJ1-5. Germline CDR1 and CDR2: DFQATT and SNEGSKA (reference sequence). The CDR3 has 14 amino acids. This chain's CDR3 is CSARHTSSNQPQHF.

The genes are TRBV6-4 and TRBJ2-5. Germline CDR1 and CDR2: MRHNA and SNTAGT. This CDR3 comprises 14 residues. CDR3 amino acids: CASSGFGVQETQYF.

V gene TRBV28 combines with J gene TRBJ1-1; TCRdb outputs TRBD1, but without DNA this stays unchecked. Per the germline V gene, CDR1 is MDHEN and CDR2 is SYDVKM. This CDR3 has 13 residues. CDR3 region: CASREGGLLGAFF.

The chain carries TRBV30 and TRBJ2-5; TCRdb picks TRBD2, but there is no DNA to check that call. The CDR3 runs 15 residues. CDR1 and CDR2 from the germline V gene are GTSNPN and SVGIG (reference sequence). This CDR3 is CAWSGTSGTGETQYF.

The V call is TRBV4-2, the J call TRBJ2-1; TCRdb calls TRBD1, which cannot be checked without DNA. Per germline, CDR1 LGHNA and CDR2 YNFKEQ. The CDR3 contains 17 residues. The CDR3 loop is CASSQDRGGDLDNEQFF.

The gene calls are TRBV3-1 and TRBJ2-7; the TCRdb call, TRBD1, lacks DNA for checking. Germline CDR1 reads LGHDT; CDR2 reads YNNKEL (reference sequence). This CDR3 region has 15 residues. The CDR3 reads CASSQVVQGGYEQYF.

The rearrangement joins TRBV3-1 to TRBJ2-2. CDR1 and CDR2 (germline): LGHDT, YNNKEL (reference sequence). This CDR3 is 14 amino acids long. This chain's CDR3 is CASSQDPGTGELFF.

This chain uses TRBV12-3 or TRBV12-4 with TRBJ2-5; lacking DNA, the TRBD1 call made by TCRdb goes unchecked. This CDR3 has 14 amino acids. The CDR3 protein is CASRPRQIQETQYF.